This entry lists 5 T cell receptor beta chains sequenced from one sample in a study of cytomegalovirus exposure and HLA in healthy donors. TCRdb's copy holds only in-frame clones and misses some; the assay was immunoSEQ multiplex PCR. The sample holds over 55,000 clones, roughly 96% seen once. Sequenced material: PBMCs. The receptors here all came from a man in his late teens or twenties in good health and CMV-seronegative.

This chain connects TRBV7-2 to TRBJ2-1; the match to TRBD1 covers 10 bases. V gave up 4 bases and J gave up 7 bases; unmatched junction bases: 13. There are 17 residues in the CDR3. Germline assignment: CDR1 SGHTA and CDR2 FQGNSA. The CDR3 DNA reads as TGTGCCAGCAGCTCGAACCTGACAGGGGGCCCGTTGAATGAGCAGTTCTTC. Its protein product is CASSSNLTGGPLNEQFF.

The gene calls are TRBV7-8 and TRBJ1-4, with D perhaps matching TRBD1 (6 bases). Germline loops: CDR1 SGHVS, CDR2 FQNEAQ. The V and J ends lost 6 bases and 8 bases respectively, with 13 bases between them. The CDR3 totals 13 residues. The CDR3 sequence is CASSRGQKEKLFF. In nucleotides, the CDR3 is TGTGCCAGCAGTCGAGGACAGAAGGAAAAACTGTTTTTT.

This clone occurred once. The chain has TRBV7-8 and TRBJ2-5; TRBD2 agrees at 7 bases. The CDR3 consists of 14 residues. V lost 5 bases to trimming and J lost 4 bases; unmatched junction nucleotides: 7. In germline, CDR1 is SGHVS, CDR2 FQNEAQ. The CDR3 region is CASSEGAGVETQYF. DNA of the CDR3: TGTGCCAGCAGCGAAGGGGCGGGAGTAGAGACCCAGTACTTC.

V gene TRBV6-4 combines with J gene TRBJ2-7; 8 bases are shared with TRBD2. With V trimmed by 8 bases and J by 0 bases, 15 bases remained unmatched. CDR1 and CDR2 from the germline V gene are MRHNA and SNTAGT. The CDR3 has 17 residues. DNA of the CDR3: TGTGCCAGCGGACAATATGTAGCGGGACGCACCTCCTACGAGCAGTACTTC. This gives the protein CASGQYVAGRTSYEQYF.

V and J are TRBV10-3 and TRBJ1-2; D unclear. This CDR3 has 12 residues. Germline-derived CDR1 and CDR2 are ENHRY and SYGVKD. Trimming pared 4 bases from V and 6 bases from J, leaving 9 bases between. In nucleotides, the CDR3 is TGTGCCATCAGTGCGAGGAGAGATGGCTACACCTTC. Its translation is CAISARRDGYTF.